Sequencing of this TCR beta chain was carried out in a study of shared clonotypes between healthy human individuals. Assay execution proceeded at the deep level. Tens of thousands of T cell genomes, or roughly 200 ng DNA, went into the sorted-subset replicate PCRs. Assay used: immunoSEQ multiplex PCR; TCRdb lists only in-frame clones, some missing. The sample holds a few hundred thousand clones, around 87% seen once. Study findings and constraints: Against clonotypes common to all four donors, non-shared ones had lower generation probabilities.

Turning to this clone: The antigen is unknown.

From germline, CDR1 is MGHRA and CDR2 YSYEKL. This CDR3 is built from 12 residues. Deletions cut 4 bases from V and 2 bases from J, with 3 bases between. The sample was memory CD8+ T cells sorted from blood. Subset indicated: CD45RO+ cells pooled with CCR7-negative TemRA cells. The V gene is TRBV4-1, the J gene TRBJ1-3; D unresolved. The clonotype was recovered from a man aged 18 to 35 in good health. The CDR3 nucleotides are TGCGCCAGCAGCCCGGCTGGAAACACCATATATTTT. Translation: CASSPAGNTIYF.